Detailed here is one T cell receptor beta chain. Random hexamers were used to reverse transcribe an amount of about 0.5 to 1 ug RNA. Amplification of TCR beta CDR3 by immunoSEQ multiplex PCR spanned 54 Vbeta and 13 Jbeta. TCRdb analysed the immunoSEQ multiplex PCR reads with MiXCR anew, one entry per CDR3 protein. This table holds around 200,000 distinct CDR3 sequences, around 95% found once. This specimen comes from a study of CD8 T cells in Susac syndrome. The clonotype originates from a human donor with multiple sclerosis. What was sequenced was CD4+ T cells from PBMCs.

CDR3 DNA sequence: TGCAGTGCTAGAGATCAGATTGATGGCTACACCTTC. Its translation: CSARDQIDGYTF. The chain links TRBV20-1 to TRBJ1-2; D gene unclear. Germline CDR1 and CDR2: DFQATT and SNEGSKA (reference sequence). The ends were cut back, 0 bases at V and 6 bases at J, with 8 bases in the middle. This CDR3 comprises 12 residues.